This entry lists 13 T cell receptor beta chains sequenced from one sample in a study of shared clonotypes between healthy human individuals. CD45RO-negative CD8 cells positively selected for CCR7 made up the naive population, which excluded terminally differentiated effector memory CD45RA+ cells. Sequenced by immunoSEQ multiplex PCR; TCRdb stores in-frame clones only, minus some. The data contain roughly 2,000,000 clones, approximately 95% of them seen just once; the ten biggest clones take up 1% to 1.5%. Sequenced input: naive CD8+ T cells sorted from blood. All receptors come from a man aged 18-30 years in good health.

This chain connects TRBV10-3 to TRBJ2-1; D tentatively reads TRBD1 or TRBD2 (5 bases each). The CDR3 runs to 13 residues. Germline V gene sequence: CDR1 ENHRY, CDR2 SYGVKD. The V and J ends lost 0 bases and 9 bases respectively, with 9 bases between them. The chain's CDR3 is CAISESAGTEQFF. The DNA of the CDR3 is TGTGCCATCAGTGAGTCCGCAGGGACTGAGCAGTTCTTC.

The chain recombines TRBV7-9 with TRBJ1-4, with D perhaps TRBD1 (6 bases). The V gene lost 10 bases and the J gene lost 8 bases, with 17 bases spanning the gap. The germline gives CDR1 SEHNR, CDR2 FQNEAQ (reference sequence). CDR3 length: 13 amino acids. The DNA for the CDR3 is TGTGCCACTCGAAGGGGGACTGGAGAAAAACTGTTTTTT. This translates into CATRRGTGEKLFF.

This chain connects TRBV27 to TRBJ1-5; D remains ambiguous. The CDR3 has 13 residues. V lost 1 base and J lost 6, with 7 bases in between. Germline CDR1 MNHEY, CDR2 SMNVEV (reference sequence). CDR3 DNA sequence: TGTGCCAGCAGTTTATTCTTTTCTCAGCCCCAGCATTTT. It yields the protein CASSLFFSQPQHF.

V gene TRBV11-2 combines with J gene TRBJ1-1, with D uncertain. The germline gives CDR1 SGHAT, CDR2 FQNNGV. Trimming left V 5 bases short and J 10 bases short, with 14 bases between. The CDR3 totals 12 residues. The CDR3 protein is CASSPLRVGAFF. As DNA, the CDR3 is TGTGCCAGCAGCCCCCTGAGGGTCGGAGCTTTCTTT.

The gene calls are TRBV6-7 and TRBJ2-5; no definite D call. TRBV6-7 is filed as an ORF, its function uncertain. The length of the CDR3 is 11 residues. The V end lost 5 bases, the J end lost 0 bases, and 1 base lay between the germline ends. CDR3 amino acids: CASSDQETQYF. Here the CDR3 DNA reads TGTGCCAGCAGTGACCAAGAGACCCAGTACTTC.

V is TRBV7-8 and J is TRBJ2-2; D is uncertain. The CDR3 totals 13 residues. Germline V lookup: CDR1 SGHVS, CDR2 FQNEAQ. The germline V and J ends were trimmed by 1 base and 6 bases, with 6 bases remaining between them. The CDR3 spells CASSLEDPGELFF. The CDR3 bases are TGTGCCAGCAGCTTAGAGGATCCCGGGGAGCTGTTTTTT.

The sample holds a few counts of this clone. The V call is TRBV25-1, the J call TRBJ1-5; a weak D match, TRBD1 (6 bases). The CDR3 covers 13 residues. Germline assignment: CDR1 MGHDK and CDR2 SYGVNS. Deletions cut 7 bases from V and 7 bases from J, with 14 bases between. CDR3 sequence reads: CASKGAGDQPQHF. Written as DNA, the CDR3 is TGTGCCAGCAAAGGGGCAGGGGACCAGCCCCAGCATTTT.

The rearrangement links TRBV19 to TRBJ2-2; D possibly corresponds to TRBD2 (6 bases). The CDR3 is 15 amino acids. V lost 1 base and J 5 bases, leaving 11 bases between the germline ends. Germline V gene data show CDR1 as LNHDA and CDR2 as SQIVND (reference sequence). This chain's CDR3 is CASSIAAEGTGELFF. CDR3 bases: TGTGCCAGTAGTATAGCTGCGGAGGGGACCGGGGAGCTGTTTTTT.

This clone was seen once. The V gene is TRBV6-1, the J gene TRBJ1-2, with TRBD1 as a possible D gene (5 bases). This CDR3 has 13 amino acids. Germline CDR1 MNHNS, CDR2 SASEGT. The V and J ends lost 2 bases and 3 bases respectively, with 7 bases between them. CDR3 sequence reads: CASSERDHYGYTF. DNA for the CDR3: TGTGCCAGCAGTGAACGGGACCACTATGGCTACACCTTC.

The chain is built from TRBV6-6 and TRBJ2-2; no firm D call. Germline values: CDR1 MNHNY, CDR2 SVGAGI (reference sequence). CDR3 length: 13 amino acids. The V end was cut by 0 bases, the J end by 6 bases, with 5 bases between. The CDR3 reads CASSYSASGELFF. In DNA, the CDR3 is TGTGCCAGCAGTTACTCTGCTTCCGGGGAGCTGTTTTTT.

With regard to this clone: Different DNA sequences within this sample yield the same CDR3. CDR3 DNA: TGTGCCAGCTCCGGACAGGGGAGCTCCTACGAGCAGTACTTC. Amino acid sequence: CASSGQGSSYEQYF. The rearrangement joins TRBV5-6 to TRBJ2-7; 9 nucleotides align to TRBD1. V lost 7 bases, J lost 0 bases, and 5 bases stayed unmatched. CDR3 length equals 14 residues. Germline CDR1 is SGHDT and CDR2 is YYEEEE.

The gene calls are TRBV2 and TRBJ2-3, with unresolved D. V shed 6 bases and J shed 2 bases, with 15 bases lying between them. The CDR3 is 15 residues long. Per germline, CDR1 SNHLY and CDR2 FYNNEI. The CDR3 sequence: CASRKGYPLTDTQYF. The CDR3 region has the DNA TGTGCCAGCAGGAAGGGCTATCCGCTCACAGATACGCAGTATTTT.

About this clone itself: Additional DNA sequences in this sample encode the identical CDR3. The chain combines TRBV7-2 with TRBJ2-3; TRBD2 matches at 10 bases. V shed 3 bases and J 1 base; nucleotides not matched to a gene: 1. Germline lookup yields CDR1 SGHTA and CDR2 FQGNSA. CDR3 length: 15 amino acids. CDR3 in DNA: TGTGCCAGCAGCTTGCTAGCGGGGGGCACAGATACGCAGTATTTT. Translation gives CASSLLAGGTDTQYF.